Listed below are T cell receptor beta chains from one sample, sequenced in a study of T cell responses to AZD1222 COVID-19 vaccine. TCRdb keeps only in-frame clones here, not all; method: immunoSEQ multiplex PCR. Counted here are some 100,000 clones, 70% to 90% occurring once; the ten biggest clones make up over 15%. The sample in question was peripheral blood, obtained on day 0 of AZD1222 vaccination. These TCRs come from an adult in good health. CDR3s include the opening cysteine and the closing phenylalanine or tryptophan. Each record gives: V gene, J gene, clone size, D gene, CDR3 protein, CDR3 DNA. The D gene is left open where the match is weak. Size values are once, few and many counts, or a class for expanded clones, and some rows have none.

V gene: TRBV15
J gene: TRBJ2-1
clone size: NA
D gene: TRBD2
CDR3 protein: CATSVHSGSSYNEQFF
CDR3 DNA: TGTGCCACCAGCGTTCACAGCGGGAGCTCCTACAATGAGCAGTTCTTC

V gene: TRBV20-1
J gene: TRBJ1-2
clone size: NA
D gene: TRBD1
CDR3 protein: CSASVKGQGAYYTF
CDR3 DNA: TGCAGTGCTAGTGTGAAGGGACAGGGGGCCTACTACACCTTC

V gene: TRBV2
J gene: TRBJ2-1
clone size: NA
D gene: TRBD1
CDR3 protein: CASSETGTGVGEQFF
CDR3 DNA: TGTGCCAGCAGTGAAACCGGGACAGGGGTCGGTGAGCAGTTCTTC

V gene: TRBV6-2/TRBV6-3
J gene: TRBJ1-2
clone size: NA
D gene: NA
CDR3 protein: CASSYSGGYGYTF
CDR3 DNA: TGTGCCAGCAGTTACTCGGGGGGTTATGGCTACACCTTC

V gene: TRBV27
J gene: TRBJ1-2
clone size: NA
D gene: NA
CDR3 protein: CASSFFRGGPYGYTF
CDR3 DNA: TGTGCCAGCAGTTTTTTCCGGGGAGGTCCTTATGGCTACACCTTC

V gene: TRBV2
J gene: TRBJ1-5
clone size: NA
D gene: NA
CDR3 protein: CASSVGGNSNQPQHF
CDR3 DNA: TGTGCCAGCAGCGTTGGGGGGAATAGCAATCAGCCCCAGCATTTT

V gene: TRBV11-2
J gene: TRBJ1-2
clone size: NA
D gene: NA
CDR3 protein: CASSYFPGDGYTF
CDR3 DNA: TGTGCCAGCAGCTACTTCCCGGGGGACGGCTACACCTTC

V gene: TRBV5-1
J gene: TRBJ2-1
clone size: NA
D gene: TRBD2
CDR3 protein: CASSLEPLAGVYNEQFF
CDR3 DNA: TGCGCCAGCAGCTTGGAACCTCTAGCGGGAGTCTACAATGAGCAGTTCTTC

V gene: TRBV5-5
J gene: TRBJ1-1
clone size: NA
D gene: NA
CDR3 protein: CASSLSVGTNTEAFF
CDR3 DNA: TGTGCCAGCAGCTTGAGTGTAGGAACGAACACTGAAGCTTTCTTT

V gene: TRBV5-1
J gene: TRBJ2-7
clone size: NA
D gene: TRBD1
CDR3 protein: CASSLGNPGQGHYEQYF
CDR3 DNA: TGCGCCAGCAGCTTGGGGAACCCGGGACAGGGTCACTACGAGCAGTACTTC

V gene: TRBV18
J gene: TRBJ2-7
clone size: NA
D gene: NA
CDR3 protein: CASSPLIGEQYF
CDR3 DNA: TGTGCCAGCTCACCCCTCATTGGGGAGCAGTACTTC

V gene: TRBV29-1
J gene: TRBJ1-1
clone size: NA
D gene: TRBD1
CDR3 protein: CSVSFVWTGITEAFF
CDR3 DNA: TGCAGCGTTTCTTTTGTTTGGACAGGGATCACTGAAGCTTTCTTT

V gene: TRBV6-1
J gene: TRBJ1-4
clone size: NA
D gene: NA
CDR3 protein: CASSEGGQLFF
CDR3 DNA: TGTGCCAGCAGTGAAGGTGGTCAACTGTTTTTT

V gene: TRBV7-8
J gene: TRBJ1-5
clone size: NA
D gene: NA
CDR3 protein: CASSLRRSSPDQPQHF
CDR3 DNA: TGTGCCAGCAGTCTAAGACGGTCCTCTCCGGATCAGCCCCAGCATTTT

V gene: TRBV19
J gene: TRBJ1-3
clone size: NA
D gene: NA
CDR3 protein: CASSIDRAASGNTIYF
CDR3 DNA: TGTGCCAGTAGTATAGATCGGGCAGCCTCTGGAAACACCATATATTTT

V gene: TRBV10-3
J gene: TRBJ2-7
clone size: NA
D gene: TRBD1
CDR3 protein: CAISEYRGNEQYF
CDR3 DNA: TGTGCCATCAGTGAGTACAGGGGGAACGAGCAGTACTTC

V gene: TRBV19
J gene: TRBJ1-1
clone size: few
D gene: NA
CDR3 protein: CASSGTGRNTEAFF
CDR3 DNA: TGTGCCAGTAGTGGTACAGGGAGAAACACTGAAGCTTTCTTT

V gene: TRBV18
J gene: TRBJ1-2
clone size: NA
D gene: TRBD1
CDR3 protein: CASSPQGVNYGYTF
CDR3 DNA: TGTGCCAGCTCACCGCAGGGGGTAAACTATGGCTACACCTTC

V gene: TRBV25-1
J gene: TRBJ1-1
clone size: few
D gene: TRBD1
CDR3 protein: CASSEYGQAGTEAFF
CDR3 DNA: TGTGCCAGCAGTGAATATGGACAGGCGGGAACTGAAGCTTTCTTT

V gene: TRBV19
J gene: TRBJ1-5
clone size: NA
D gene: NA
CDR3 protein: CASSIVGGRNQPQHF
CDR3 DNA: TGTGCCAGTAGTATTGTGGGGGGGCGGAATCAGCCCCAGCATTTT

V gene: TRBV5-1
J gene: TRBJ1-4
clone size: once
D gene: TRBD1
CDR3 protein: CASRYGTADEKLFF
CDR3 DNA: TGCGCCAGCAGATACGGGACAGCAGATGAAAAACTGTTTTTT

V gene: TRBV4-3
J gene: TRBJ2-1
clone size: NA
D gene: NA
CDR3 protein: CASSQDAWGYEQFF
CDR3 DNA: TGCGCCAGCAGCCAAGACGCTTGGGGATATGAGCAGTTCTTC

V gene: TRBV5-1
J gene: TRBJ1-3
clone size: once
D gene: NA
CDR3 protein: CASSLGGTFGNTIYF
CDR3 DNA: TGCGCCAGCAGCTTGGGGGGGACTTTCGGAAACACCATATATTTT

V gene: TRBV19
J gene: TRBJ1-2
clone size: NA
D gene: NA
CDR3 protein: CASSPSGGYGYTF
CDR3 DNA: TGTGCCAGTAGTCCCTCGGGGGGGTATGGCTACACCTTC

V gene: TRBV6-5
J gene: TRBJ1-4
clone size: NA
D gene: TRBD1
CDR3 protein: CASSLDRGPGEKLFF
CDR3 DNA: TGTGCCAGCAGTTTAGACAGGGGGCCGGGTGAAAAACTGTTTTTT

V gene: TRBV2
J gene: TRBJ1-5
clone size: NA
D gene: NA
CDR3 protein: CASIQDSNQPQHF
CDR3 DNA: TGTGCCAGCATTCAAGATAGCAATCAGCCCCAGCATTTT

V gene: TRBV5-4
J gene: TRBJ2-5
clone size: NA
D gene: TRBD1
CDR3 protein: CASSRDRGRIETQYF
CDR3 DNA: TGTGCCAGCAGCCGGGACAGGGGGCGAATAGAGACCCAGTACTTC

V gene: TRBV19
J gene: TRBJ2-1
clone size: few
D gene: TRBD2
CDR3 protein: CASSIGLAGAGIGNEQFF
CDR3 DNA: TGTGCCAGTAGTATTGGGCTAGCGGGTGCTGGAATTGGCAATGAGCAGTTCTTC

V gene: TRBV5-1
J gene: TRBJ1-2
clone size: few
D gene: TRBD1
CDR3 protein: CASSLSGGHGYTF
CDR3 DNA: TGCGCCAGCAGCTTGTCAGGGGGGCATGGCTACACCTTC